This T cell receptor beta chain was sequenced in a study of OX40 agonist ivuxolimab in advanced cancers. Produced via immunoSEQ multiplex PCR; TCRdb's table is partial and in-frame only. The data show about 77,000 clones, less than 95% seen once. A remark on this clone: Its antigen is as yet unknown.

Points from the study as a whole: In the 0.1-3.0 mg/kg groups, partial responders showed among the lowest expansion.

The sampling schedule covered blood at baseline, cycle 4 day 1, and cycle 7 day 1. There are 14 residues in the CDR3. Germline CDR1 reads MNHEY; CDR2 reads SVGAGI. Between the trimmed V and J ends, which lost 7 bases and 4 bases, there was a span of 14 bases. The source material was CD4+ or CD8+ T cells sorted from blood, sampled in a trial of the OX40 agonist ivuxolimab. This receptor was identified in an adult with an advanced solid tumor such as melanoma, head and neck, liver or kidney cancer. The V gene is TRBV6-5, the J gene TRBJ1-5, with D possibly matching TRBD1 (5 bases). CDR3 sequence: CASMGGSGNQPQHF. The CDR3 bases are TGTGCCAGCATGGGGGGGTCCGGGAATCAGCCCCAGCATTTT.